This T cell receptor beta chain was sequenced in a study of cytomegalovirus exposure and HLA in healthy donors. Germline lookup yields CDR1 GTSNPN and CDR2 SVGIG (reference sequence). Trimming left V 2 bases short and J 4 bases short, with 8 bases between. The CDR3 runs to 13 residues. Both 60 Vbeta primers and 13 Jbeta primers went into the PCR. Sequencing was performed with immunoSEQ multiplex PCR; in TCRdb, only in-frame clones are kept and a portion is missing. The repertoire holds approximately 140,000 clones, with roughly 79% as singletons. Study results and caveats: There were some V segments, including TRBV6-2 and TRBV6-3, excluded as indistinguishable.

Comment on this clone: The antigen is undetermined.

Sequencing was carried out using PBMCs. This TCR derives from a man younger than 35 in good health and CMV-seronegative. The rearrangement uses TRBV30 and TRBJ2-2; no firm D call. The CDR3, as DNA: TGTGCCTGGAGTACTCGTAGCACCGGGGAGCTGTTTTTT. This gives the protein CAWSTRSTGELFF. The full variable domain, completed using reference TRBV30 and TRBJ2-2, is SQTIHQWPATLVQPVGSPLSLECTVEGTSNPNLYWYRQAAGRGLQLLFYSVGIGQISSEVPQNLSASRPQDRQFILSSKKLLLSDSGFYLCAWSTRSTGELFFGEGSRLTVL.